The 24 T cell receptor beta chains below all came from one sample that was sequenced in a study of immune evolution from preneoplasia to lung adenocarcinoma. Here immunoSEQ multiplex PCR was the method, and the copy in TCRdb shows in-frame clones only, minus some. The profile covers 4,000 to 6,000 clones, with 81% appearing a single time and around a tenth taken by the ten largest. The sequenced sample consisted of FFPE adjacent normal lung tissue. These TCRs come from a donor at least 70 years old with lung adenocarcinoma.

This chain connects TRBV6-6 to TRBJ2-3; 9 bases are shared with TRBD1. Trimming at V came to 6 bases and at J to 5 bases, leaving 9 bases not matched to a gene. The CDR3 consists of 15 residues. Germline loops: CDR1 MNHNY, CDR2 SVGAGI (reference sequence). The CDR3 loop is CASSPGQGIVDTQYF. CDR3 in DNA: TGTGCCAGCAGCCCGGGACAGGGAATCGTAGATACGCAGTATTTT.

V gene TRBV6-5 combines with J gene TRBJ2-2; 8 bases agree with TRBD2. From germline, CDR1 is MNHEY and CDR2 SVGAGI. V was pared by 0 bases and J by 7 bases, with 4 bases of the junction left unmatched. This CDR3 has 15 amino acids. The CDR3 reads CASSYSYGTSGELFF. The CDR3 nucleotides read TGTGCCAGCAGTTACTCCTATGGGACTAGCGGGGAGCTGTTTTTT.

A few counts support this clone. CDR3 in amino acids: CASSQDETGYQPQHF. The CDR3 DNA reads as TGCGCCAGCAGCCAAGATGAAACAGGATATCAGCCCCAGCATTTT. The chain carries TRBV4-1 and TRBJ1-5; possible D gene TRBD1, 5 bases. This CDR3 is 15 amino acids long. With 0 bases removed from V and 5 bases from J, the gap between germline ends came to 11 bases. The germline V gene has CDR1 MGHRA and CDR2 YSYEKL.

This chain uses TRBV27 with TRBJ2-2, with D possibly TRBD1 on 6 matching bases. The CDR3 covers 13 residues. V was trimmed by 5 bases and J by 6 bases, leaving 10 bases between them. Germline V gene data show CDR1 as MNHEY and CDR2 as SMNVEV (reference sequence). The CDR3 loop reads CASSLNRAGELFF. CDR3 in DNA: TGTGCCAGCAGTCTAAACAGGGCCGGGGAGCTGTTTTTT.

The chain couples TRBV9 to TRBJ2-1; 7 bases agree with TRBD1. The trim removed 3 bases at V and 4 bases at J, leaving 7 bases unmatched. The germline V gene encodes CDR1 SGDLS and CDR2 YYNGEE. This CDR3 spans 15 amino acids. The CDR3 sequence is CASSAQGQQYNEQFF. CDR3 nucleotides: TGTGCCAGCAGCGCACAGGGACAGCAGTACAATGAGCAGTTCTTC.

V gene TRBV20-1 combines with J gene TRBJ1-2; a possible D gene is TRBD1 (5 bases). Per germline, CDR1 DFQATT and CDR2 SNEGSKA (reference sequence). The CDR3 loop spans 11 amino acids. The ends were cut back, 7 bases at V and 6 bases at J, with 12 bases in the middle. This CDR3 reads CSVSGRNGYTF. The CDR3 DNA reads as TGCAGTGTGTCAGGGAGGAATGGCTACACCTTC.

This chain connects TRBV15 to TRBJ2-7; D uncertain. CDR1 is LNHNV, CDR2 YYDKDF, per germline (reference sequence). V lost 5 bases to trimming and J lost 6 bases, with 11 bases between them. CDR3 length equals 12 residues. CDR3 in DNA: TGTGCCACCAGCGGACCTGTGGGCGAGCAGTACTTC. Its protein is CATSGPVGEQYF.

The sample holds a few counts of this clone. The identical CDR3 is also encoded by other nucleotide sequences in the sample. DNA for the CDR3: TGTGCCAGCAGTGAAGGGGGCGGTGGCTACACCTTC. Residues: CASSEGGGGYTF. V and J are TRBV25-1 and TRBJ1-2; perhaps TRBD1 as D (6 bases). Trimming removed 2 bases from V and 7 bases from J, with 8 bases in between. Germline V lookup: CDR1 MGHDK, CDR2 SYGVNS. CDR3 length equals 12 residues.

The rearrangement joins TRBV4-3 to TRBJ2-2, with 10 bases lining up with TRBD2. This CDR3 has 19 residues. The V and J ends lost 0 bases and 1 base, in that order; junction bases with no gene match: 8. The V gene's germline CDR1 is LGHNA and CDR2 YSLEER. In DNA, the CDR3 is TGCGCCAGCAGCCAAGATTTGGTAGCGGGAGGTAGGAACACCGGGGAGCTGTTTTTT. As protein: CASSQDLVAGGRNTGELFF.

The chain combines TRBV18 with TRBJ1-4; 11 bases are shared with TRBD1. This CDR3 spans 15 amino acids. Germline V gene lookup returns CDR1 KGHSH and CDR2 LQKENI. The V gene end was trimmed by 2 bases and the J gene end by 5 bases; junction bases not matched to a gene: 1. The CDR3 region has the DNA TGTGCCAGCTCACCAAGGACAGGGGGCAATGAAAAACTGTTTTTT. As protein: CASSPRTGGNEKLFF.

V is TRBV5-1 and J is TRBJ2-7; D call uncertain. The germline V gene has CDR1 SGHRS and CDR2 YFSETQ. There are 13 residues in the CDR3. Trimming took off 7 bases at V and 6 bases at J, with 17 bases between the two ends. The CDR3 nucleotides are TGCGCCAGCCGCCTGCAGACTCTCGGCGAGCAGTACTTC. This codes for CASRLQTLGEQYF.

The chain joins TRBV4-3 to TRBJ1-1; D not certain. The germline V and J ends were trimmed by 1 base and 1 base, with 4 bases remaining between them. CDR1 is LGHNA, CDR2 YSLEER, per germline. The CDR3 has 13 amino acids. The CDR3 sequence is CASSQVANTEAFF. CDR3 in DNA: TGCGCCAGCAGCCAAGTGGCGAACACTGAAGCTTTCTTT.

The gene calls are TRBV28 and TRBJ2-5; the D gene is possibly TRBD1 (6 bases). The V end was cut by 1 base, the J end by 7 bases, with 19 bases between. The germline CDR1 and CDR2 sequences are MDHEN and SYDVKM. The CDR3 covers 16 residues. This chain's CDR3 is CASSLLSGTTLGTQYF. In DNA form, the CDR3 reads TGTGCCAGCAGTTTATTATCAGGGACAACCCTTGGGACCCAGTACTTC.

The rearrangement joins TRBV30 to TRBJ2-1, with a possible D match to TRBD2 (6 bases). This CDR3 has 15 amino acids. V lost 0 bases and J 9 bases, leaving 18 bases between the germline ends. Germline lookup yields CDR1 GTSNPN and CDR2 SVGIG (reference sequence). Here the CDR3 DNA reads TGTGCCTGGAGTGTACAAGCGGGCTTCTCCAGTGAGCAGTTCTTC. This gives the protein CAWSVQAGFSSEQFF.

The sample holds one count of this clone. The chain is built from TRBV11-2 and TRBJ2-1; D not resolved. From germline, CDR1 is SGHAT and CDR2 FQNNGV. This CDR3 region has 13 residues. V was clipped by 5 bases and J by 5 bases, with 10 bases between them. CDR3 bases: TGTGCCAGCAGCATAACTACCCACAATGAGCAGTTCTTC. It specifies CASSITTHNEQFF.

The chain joins TRBV30 to TRBJ1-2; D remains ambiguous. Germline V gene data show CDR1 as GTSNPN and CDR2 as SVGIG (reference sequence). There are 11 residues in the CDR3. Between the trimmed V and J ends, which lost 0 bases and 6 bases, there was a span of 5 bases. The CDR3 reads CAWSVEDGYTF. CDR3 sequence (DNA): TGTGCCTGGAGTGTAGAAGATGGCTACACCTTC.

V is TRBV20-1 and J is TRBJ2-7; no definite D call. Trimming left V 3 bases short and J 2 bases short, with 5 bases between. The CDR3 is 11 residues long. CDR1 is DFQATT and CDR2 is SNEGSKA in the germline V gene (reference sequence). The CDR3 sequence is CSASITYEQYF. CDR3 bases: TGCAGTGCTAGTATAACCTACGAGCAGTACTTC.

The CDR3 reads CSGGIGNEQFF. The CDR3 nucleotides are TGCAGTGGGGGGATCGGCAATGAGCAGTTCTTC. V usage is TRBV20-1 and J usage is TRBJ2-1; either TRBD1 or TRBD2 may supply D (5 bases each). The length of the CDR3 is 11 residues. V lost 7 bases to trimming and J lost 6 bases, with 10 bases between them. Germline V lookup: CDR1 DFQATT, CDR2 SNEGSKA (reference sequence).

The rearrangement joins TRBV28 to TRBJ2-7, with 8 bases matching TRBD1. Germline CDR1 MDHEN, CDR2 SYDVKM. The CDR3 runs 12 residues. The V gene end was trimmed by 6 bases and the J gene end by 3 bases; junction bases not matched to a gene: 1. The CDR3 here is CASSDRGYEQYF. In DNA form, the CDR3 reads TGTGCCAGCAGCGACAGGGGCTACGAGCAGTACTTC.

This chain connects TRBV28 to TRBJ2-5; 8 bases map to TRBD2. Per germline, CDR1 MDHEN and CDR2 SYDVKM. CDR3 length: 17 residues. The V segment lost 6 bases and the J segment 5 bases; nucleotides outside the gene matches: 17. The CDR3 DNA is TGTGCCAGCAGCCAGGCTTCGGGGGGGGCGCTTCGGGAGACCCAGTACTTC. Translation: CASSQASGGALRETQYF.

This clone appeared once. The CDR3 DNA sequence: TGTGCCATCAGTAAACAGGGGATGAACACTGAAGCTTTCTTT. This codes for CAISKQGMNTEAFF. The chain recombines TRBV10-3 with TRBJ1-1; 7 bases line up with TRBD1. The V and J ends lost 5 bases and 0 bases, in that order; junction bases with no gene match: 3. This CDR3 has 14 residues. Germline V gene sequence: CDR1 ENHRY, CDR2 SYGVKD.

This chain connects TRBV28 to TRBJ2-3; TRBD2 agrees at 9 bases. The CDR3 runs 14 residues. Trimming at V came to 3 bases and at J to 3 bases, leaving 1 base not matched to a gene. Per germline, CDR1 MDHEN and CDR2 SYDVKM. Here the CDR3 DNA reads TGTGCCAGCAGTTTTCTAGCGGGAACAGATACGCAGTATTTT. Protein sequence: CASSFLAGTDTQYF.

The CDR3 region is CASSQLAGDDNEQFF. CDR3 nucleotides: TGTGCCAGCAGCCAACTAGCGGGAGATGACAATGAGCAGTTCTTC. V is TRBV5-4 and J is TRBJ2-1; 11 bases are shared with TRBD2. This CDR3 spans 15 amino acids. The V and J ends lost 4 bases and 5 bases, in that order; junction bases with no gene match: 5. Germline CDR1 reads SGHNT; CDR2 reads YYREEE (reference sequence).

The chain has TRBV4-1 and TRBJ2-7; TRBD2 matches 9 bases. Germline V gene sequence: CDR1 MGHRA, CDR2 YSYEKL. V gave up 5 bases and J gave up 5 bases; unmatched junction bases: 7. This CDR3 has 14 amino acids. CDR3 loop: CASSVAGVTHEQYF. The CDR3 region has the DNA TGCGCCAGCAGCGTAGCGGGAGTAACCCACGAGCAGTACTTC.